The 25 T cell receptor beta chains below were found in one sample sequenced in a study of shared clonotypes between healthy human individuals. Libraries were prepared by immunoSEQ multiplex PCR; TCRdb keeps only in-frame clonotypes and omits some of them. The sample has about 2.4 million clones; roughly 93% are singletons. The sequenced material came from naive CD4+ T cells from PBMCs. Noted subset: CD45RA+ positively selected. Source of these receptors: a young man in good health. Some clones in this sample may be carry-over from other donors' samples.

The V gene is TRBV6-1, the J gene TRBJ1-2; 7 bases align to TRBD1. The germline V gene has CDR1 MNHNS and CDR2 SASEGT. The CDR3 is made up of 14 amino acids. J was trimmed by 3 bases and V by 6 bases; bases with no gene match: 7. This CDR3 is CASRNRGPYYGYTF. The CDR3 DNA sequence: TGTGCCAGCAGGAACAGGGGCCCGTACTATGGCTACACCTTC.

The rearrangement joins TRBV6-1 to TRBJ2-7; TRBD1 matches at 9 bases. V shed 5 bases, J shed 3 bases, and the junction held 8 bases outside the gene matches. The CDR3 runs 15 residues. Germline-derived CDR1 and CDR2 are MNHNS and SASEGT. The CDR3 sequence: CASSINGQGYYEQYF. The CDR3 nucleotides read TGTGCCAGCAGTATTAACGGACAGGGGTACTACGAGCAGTACTTC.

The chain has TRBV5-6 and TRBJ2-2; 7 bases match TRBD1. J lost 5 bases, V lost 1 base, and 8 bases had no gene match. Germline V gives CDR1 SGHDT, CDR2 YYEEEE. The CDR3 covers 16 residues. This chain's CDR3 is CASSLLFQGETGELFF. The CDR3 bases are TGTGCCAGCAGCTTGCTTTTCCAGGGGGAAACCGGGGAGCTGTTTTTT.

The rearrangement uses TRBV27 and TRBJ2-7; no reliable D call. The CDR3 sequence is 12 residues long. V gave up 6 bases and J gave up 3 bases, with 9 bases separating them. Germline V gives CDR1 MNHEY, CDR2 SMNVEV (reference sequence). CDR3 nucleotide sequence: TGTGCCAGCAGCCAGAAGTACTACGAGCAGTACTTC. It is translated as CASSQKYYEQYF.

This chain links TRBV5-1 with TRBJ1-1; 8 positions match TRBD1. V was clipped by 4 bases and J by 4 bases; unmatched bases: 6. From germline, CDR1 is SGHRS and CDR2 YFSETQ. This CDR3 contains 14 residues. CDR3 residues: CASSPDRVSTEAFF. In DNA form, the CDR3 reads TGCGCCAGCAGCCCGGACAGGGTGAGCACTGAAGCTTTCTTT. Filled out from reference TRBV5-1 and TRBJ1-1, the complete variable domain reads KAGVTQTPRYLIKTRGQQVTLSCSPISGHRSVSWYQQTPGQGLQFLFEYFSETQRNKGNFPGRFSGRQFSNSRSEMNVSTLELGDSALYLCASSPDRVSTEAFFGQGTRLTVV.

The chain recombines TRBV28 with TRBJ2-7; 8 bases match TRBD1. This CDR3 has 13 residues. V dropped 6 bases and J dropped 4; count of bases not matched to a gene: 5. CDR1 is MDHEN and CDR2 is SYDVKM in the germline V gene. CDR3 nucleotides: TGTGCCAGCAGGGCTACAGGGGGATACGAGCAGTACTTC. It codes for CASRATGGYEQYF.

The V gene is TRBV2, the J gene TRBJ2-3; 8 bases line up with TRBD2. The trim removed 6 bases at V and 2 bases at J, leaving 1 base unmatched. The CDR3 has 13 amino acids. The germline V gene encodes CDR1 SNHLY and CDR2 FYNNEI. The CDR3, as DNA: TGTGCCAGCAGGGGACTAGTCACAGATACGCAGTATTTT. Amino acids: CASRGLVTDTQYF.

V is TRBV5-1 and J is TRBJ2-2; 11 positions match TRBD1. This CDR3 has 12 amino acids. The V gene end was trimmed by 4 bases and the J gene end by 14 bases; junction bases not matched to a gene: 4. Germline CDR1 is SGHRS and CDR2 is YFSETQ. The CDR3 is CASSTDRGRLFF. The CDR3 region has the DNA TGCGCCAGCAGCACGGACAGGGGGCGCCTGTTTTTT.

The chain links TRBV7-8 to TRBJ2-5, with 8 bases identical to TRBD1. Per germline, CDR1 SGHVS and CDR2 FQNEAQ. V shed 5 bases, J shed 5 bases, and the junction held 13 bases outside the gene matches. CDR3 length: 16 amino acids. DNA of the CDR3: TGTGCCAGCAGCCGTGTGGTGGACAGGGTACCCGAGACCCAGTACTTC. Encoded protein: CASSRVVDRVPETQYF.

The genes are TRBV19 and TRBJ1-4, with a weak D call TRBD1 (5 bases). Germline V gives CDR1 LNHDA, CDR2 SQIVND (reference sequence). CDR3 size: 14 residues. Trimming shortened V by 9 bases and J by 8 bases, and 19 bases separated the two germline ends. The DNA for the CDR3 is TGTGCCAGCCGGTCTGGATGGGACGGGGAAAAACTGTTTTTT. Amino acids: CASRSGWDGEKLFF.

The chain is built from TRBV28 and TRBJ2-1; perhaps TRBD2 as D (5 bases). This CDR3 comprises 15 residues. V was shortened by 5 bases and J by 4 bases, with 15 bases between the two germline ends. Germline V gene data show CDR1 as MDHEN and CDR2 as SYDVKM. DNA of the CDR3: TGTGCCAGCAGTCCTCTTAAGGGAGATTACAATGAGCAGTTCTTC. Translation gives CASSPLKGDYNEQFF.

This rearrangement joins TRBV30 to TRBJ2-7; D gene ambiguous. CDR1 GTSNPN and CDR2 SVGIG come from the germline V gene (reference sequence). The CDR3 covers 12 residues. V lost 1 base, J lost 6 bases, and 10 bases lay in between. This CDR3 is CAWSENLGEQYF. CDR3 coding DNA: TGTGCCTGGAGTGAGAATTTAGGCGAGCAGTACTTC. Filled out from reference TRBV30 and TRBJ2-7, the complete variable domain reads SQTIHQWPATLVQPVGSPLSLECTVEGTSNPNLYWYRQAAGRGLQLLFYSVGIGQISSEVPQNLSASRPQDRQFILSSKKLLLSDSGFYLCAWSENLGEQYFGPGTRLTVT.

The V call is TRBV6-5, the J call TRBJ2-1; 9 bases line up with TRBD1. The CDR3 extends over 15 amino acids. Germline V CDR1 and CDR2: MNHEY, SVGAGI. V dropped 6 bases and J dropped 4; count of bases not matched to a gene: 7. The CDR3: CASSRAGTGYNEQFF. In DNA form, the CDR3 reads TGTGCCAGCAGCCGCGCCGGGACAGGGTACAATGAGCAGTTCTTC.

The V call is TRBV27, the J call TRBJ2-4; no definite D call. The V gene's germline CDR1 is MNHEY and CDR2 SMNVEV (reference sequence). The CDR3 contains 14 residues. Deletions cut 6 bases from V and 0 bases from J, with 9 bases between. As DNA, the CDR3 is TGTGCCAGCAGCGACATGGGAGCCAAAAACATTCAGTACTTC. This translates into CASSDMGAKNIQYF.

V and J are TRBV11-2 and TRBJ2-3; TRBD2 is a possible D gene (5 bases). The CDR3 sequence is 14 residues long. Germline CDR1 and CDR2: SGHAT and FQNNGV. Trimming stripped 5 bases from V and 2 bases from J, with 11 bases between. CDR3 sequence: CASSARETTDTQYF. CDR3 nucleotides: TGTGCCAGCAGCGCTCGGGAAACCACAGATACGCAGTATTTT. The variable domain in full, completed from reference TRBV11-2 and TRBJ2-3, reads EAGVAQSPRYKIIEKRQSVAFWCNPISGHATLYWYQQILGQGPKLLIQFQNNGVVDDSQLPKDRFSAERLKGVDSTLKIQPAKLEDSAVYLCASSARETTDTQYFGPGTRLTVL.

J is TRBJ2-2 and V is TRBV5-1, with unresolved D. In germline, CDR1 is SGHRS, CDR2 YFSETQ. V shed 0 bases and J shed 1 base, with 10 bases lying between them. This CDR3 is 16 amino acids long. The CDR3 DNA sequence: TGCGCCAGCAGCTTGGCCACAGCACTGAACACCGGGGAGCTGTTTTTT. Its protein product is CASSLATALNTGELFF. The complete variable domain, with remaining parts taken from reference TRBV5-1 and TRBJ2-2, reads KAGVTQTPRYLIKTRGQQVTLSCSPISGHRSVSWYQQTPGQGLQFLFEYFSETQRNKGNFPGRFSGRQFSNSRSEMNVSTLELGDSALYLCASSLATALNTGELFFGEGSRLTVL.

This CDR3 reads CASSPLGSKNIQYF. The CDR3 nucleotides read TGTGCCAGCAGCCCCCTGGGGTCCAAAAACATTCAGTACTTC. The chain joins TRBV2 to TRBJ2-4; no reliable D call. The V end was cut by 6 bases, the J end by 2 bases, with 11 bases between. The V gene's germline CDR1 is SNHLY and CDR2 FYNNEI. The CDR3 runs to 14 residues.

The chain couples TRBV5-4 to TRBJ2-1, with TRBD2 as a possible D gene (6 bases). The V gene's germline CDR1 is SGHNT and CDR2 YYREEE (reference sequence). Trimming cost V 0 bases and J 7 bases, with 8 bases left between them. This CDR3 has 13 residues. CDR3 sequence (DNA): TGTGCCAGCAGCTTGGTCCGGGAGAATGAGCAGTTCTTC. Amino acid sequence: CASSLVRENEQFF.

V is TRBV28 and J is TRBJ1-2, with D tentatively TRBD1 (5 bases). CDR3 length: 14 residues. Trimming took 5 bases from V and 3 from J, leaving 13 bases between them. CDR1 and CDR2 (germline): MDHEN, SYDVKM. The CDR3 here is CASSLPTGDYGYTF. CDR3 coding DNA: TGTGCCAGCAGTCTACCCACGGGGGACTATGGCTACACCTTC.

This clone was counted once. This chain uses TRBV5-4 with TRBJ1-4; D might be TRBD1 (5 bases). V was pared by 0 bases and J by 5 bases, with 8 bases between. This CDR3 is built from 14 residues. Germline V gene data show CDR1 as SGHNT and CDR2 as YYREEE (reference sequence). This CDR3 is CASSLEGNNEKLFF. CDR3 in DNA: TGTGCCAGCAGCTTGGAGGGGAACAATGAAAAACTGTTTTTT.

The chain combines TRBV30 with TRBJ1-5; D remains ambiguous. Germline V gene lookup returns CDR1 GTSNPN and CDR2 SVGIG (reference sequence). This CDR3 is built from 14 residues. Trimming removed 0 bases from V and 9 bases from J, with 15 bases in between. CDR3 sequence (DNA): TGTGCCTGGAGTGTATTAAGAGGCCCAGGGCCCCAGCATTTT. Translating it yields CAWSVLRGPGPQHF.

V gene TRBV28 combines with J gene TRBJ2-7; 7 bases agree with TRBD2. The germline V gene has CDR1 MDHEN and CDR2 SYDVKM. This CDR3 has 15 amino acids. V shed 6 bases and J 2 bases; nucleotides not matched to a gene: 10. CDR3 protein: CASSTSASGPYEQYF. The CDR3 coding sequence is TGTGCCAGCAGCACCTCGGCTAGCGGACCCTACGAGCAGTACTTC.

The chain carries TRBV10-2 and TRBJ1-4; no firm D call. V was cut by 1 base and J by 2 bases, with 14 bases left in between. The CDR3 runs to 17 residues. Germline-derived CDR1 and CDR2 are WSHSY and SAAADI. As DNA, the CDR3 is TGCGCCAGCAGTGAGTTATTGACCGGGAGGACTAATGAAAAACTGTTTTTT. Translation: CASSELLTGRTNEKLFF.

This CDR3 is CASSPTRDYNEQFF. CDR3 in DNA: TGTGCCAGCAGCCCGACCCGGGACTACAATGAGCAGTTCTTC. V usage is TRBV7-9 and J usage is TRBJ2-1, with D tentatively TRBD2 (5 bases). The CDR3 sequence is 14 residues long. Trimming took off 5 bases at V and 3 bases at J, with 11 bases between the two ends. The germline V gene has CDR1 SEHNR and CDR2 FQNEAQ (reference sequence).

A remark on this clone: Other DNA sequences in the same sample also yield this CDR3. The V gene is TRBV5-1, the J gene TRBJ1-1; the D is unclear. The CDR3 length is 13 residues. The V end was cut by 1 base, the J end by 0 bases, with 4 bases between. Germline V CDR1 and CDR2: SGHRS, YFSETQ. CDR3 protein: CASSLLVNTEAFF. CDR3 nucleotide sequence: TGCGCCAGCAGCTTGTTGGTGAACACTGAAGCTTTCTTT. The variable domain in full, with the rest retrieved from reference TRBV5-1 and TRBJ1-1, is KAGVTQTPRYLIKTRGQQVTLSCSPISGHRSVSWYQQTPGQGLQFLFEYFSETQRNKGNFPGRFSGRQFSNSRSEMNVSTLELGDSALYLCASSLLVNTEAFFGQGTRLTVV.